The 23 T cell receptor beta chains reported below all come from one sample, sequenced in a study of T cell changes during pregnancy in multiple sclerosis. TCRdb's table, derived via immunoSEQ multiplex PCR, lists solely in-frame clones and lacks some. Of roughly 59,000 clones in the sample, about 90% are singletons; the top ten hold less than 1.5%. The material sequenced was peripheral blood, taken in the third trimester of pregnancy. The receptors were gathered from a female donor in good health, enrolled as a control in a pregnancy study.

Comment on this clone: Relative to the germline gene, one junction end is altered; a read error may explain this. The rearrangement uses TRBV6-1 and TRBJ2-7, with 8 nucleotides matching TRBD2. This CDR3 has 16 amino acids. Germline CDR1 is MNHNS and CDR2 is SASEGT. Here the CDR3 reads CASSDVAAGGSHEQYF. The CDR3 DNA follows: TGTGCCAGCAGTGATGTGGCGGCGGGGGGCTCCCACGAGCAGTACTTC.

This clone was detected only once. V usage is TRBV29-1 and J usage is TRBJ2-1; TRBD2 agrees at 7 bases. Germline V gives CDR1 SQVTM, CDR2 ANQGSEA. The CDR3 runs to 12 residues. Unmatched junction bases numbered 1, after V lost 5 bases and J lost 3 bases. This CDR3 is CSVPSGYNEQFF. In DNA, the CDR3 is TGCAGCGTTCCTAGCGGCTACAATGAGCAGTTCTTC.

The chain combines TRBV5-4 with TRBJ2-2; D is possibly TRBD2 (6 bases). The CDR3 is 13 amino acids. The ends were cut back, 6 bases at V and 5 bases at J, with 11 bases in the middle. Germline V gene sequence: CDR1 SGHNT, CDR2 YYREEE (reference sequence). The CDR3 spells CASTVSGTGELFF. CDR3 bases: TGTGCCAGCACCGTGAGCGGGACCGGGGAGCTGTTTTTT.

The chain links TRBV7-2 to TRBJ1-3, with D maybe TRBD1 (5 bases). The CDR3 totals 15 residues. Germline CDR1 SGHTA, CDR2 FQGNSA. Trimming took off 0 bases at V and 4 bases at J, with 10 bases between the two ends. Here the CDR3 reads CASSLAFAGGNTIYF. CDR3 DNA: TGTGCCAGCAGCTTAGCCTTCGCAGGGGGAAACACCATATATTTT.

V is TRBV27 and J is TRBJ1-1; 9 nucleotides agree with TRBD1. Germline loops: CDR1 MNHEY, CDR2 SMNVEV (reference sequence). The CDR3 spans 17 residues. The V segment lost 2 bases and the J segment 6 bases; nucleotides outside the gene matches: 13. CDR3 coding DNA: TGTGCCAGCAGTTTAGGGGTCATCGGGACAGGGACCCCTGAAGCTTTCTTT. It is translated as CASSLGVIGTGTPEAFF.

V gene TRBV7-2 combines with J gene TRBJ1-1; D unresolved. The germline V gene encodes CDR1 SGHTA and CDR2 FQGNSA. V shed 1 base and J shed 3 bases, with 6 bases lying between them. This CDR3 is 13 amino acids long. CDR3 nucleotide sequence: TGTGCCAGCAGCTTAGTCTCCGACACTGAAGCTTTCTTT. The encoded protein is CASSLVSDTEAFF.

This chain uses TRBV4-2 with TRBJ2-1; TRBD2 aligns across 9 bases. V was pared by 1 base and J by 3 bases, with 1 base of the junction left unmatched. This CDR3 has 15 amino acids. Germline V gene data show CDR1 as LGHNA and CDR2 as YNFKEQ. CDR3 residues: CASSQVSGGYNEQFF. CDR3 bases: TGTGCCAGCAGCCAAGTTAGCGGGGGCTACAATGAGCAGTTCTTC.

CDR3 protein: CASSPGQGTSNQPQHF. For the CDR3, the DNA is TGTGCCAGCAGCCCCGGACAGGGGACGAGCAATCAGCCCCAGCATTTT. The gene calls are TRBV7-9 and TRBJ1-5, with 9 bases matching TRBD1. The V and J ends lost 5 bases and 1 base, in that order; junction bases with no gene match: 6. The CDR3 covers 16 residues. CDR1 and CDR2 (germline): SEHNR, FQNEAQ (reference sequence).

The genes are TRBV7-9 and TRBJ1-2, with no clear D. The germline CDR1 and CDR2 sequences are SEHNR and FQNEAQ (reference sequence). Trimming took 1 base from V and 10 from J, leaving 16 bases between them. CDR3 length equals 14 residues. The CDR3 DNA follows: TGTGCCAGCAGCTTAGATGTGGAGGTTAAGGACTACACCTTC. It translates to CASSLDVEVKDYTF.

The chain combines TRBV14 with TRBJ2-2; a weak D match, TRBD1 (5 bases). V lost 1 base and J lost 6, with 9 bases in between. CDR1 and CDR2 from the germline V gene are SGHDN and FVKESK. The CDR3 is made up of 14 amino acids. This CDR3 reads CASSQGGQPGELFF. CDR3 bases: TGTGCCAGCAGCCAAGGGGGCCAACCCGGGGAGCTGTTTTTT.

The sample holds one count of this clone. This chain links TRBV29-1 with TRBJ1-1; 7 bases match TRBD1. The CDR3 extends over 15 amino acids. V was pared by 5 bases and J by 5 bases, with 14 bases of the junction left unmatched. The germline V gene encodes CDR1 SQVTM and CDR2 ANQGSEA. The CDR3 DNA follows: TGCAGCGTTCAGACAGGGAATACTCTCGGTACTGAAGCTTTCTTT. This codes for CSVQTGNTLGTEAFF.

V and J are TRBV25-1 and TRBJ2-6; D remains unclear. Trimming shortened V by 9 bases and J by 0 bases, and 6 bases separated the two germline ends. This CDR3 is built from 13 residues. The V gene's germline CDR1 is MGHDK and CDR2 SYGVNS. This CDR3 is CASISSGANVLTF. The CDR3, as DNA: TGTGCCAGTATTAGCTCTGGGGCCAACGTCCTGACTTTC. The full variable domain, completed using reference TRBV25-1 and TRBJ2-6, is EADIYQTPRYLVIGTGKKITLECSQTMGHDKMYWYQQDPGMELHLIHYSYGVNSTEKGDLSSESTVSRIRTEHFPLTLESARPSHTSQYLCASISSGANVLTFGAGSRLTVL.

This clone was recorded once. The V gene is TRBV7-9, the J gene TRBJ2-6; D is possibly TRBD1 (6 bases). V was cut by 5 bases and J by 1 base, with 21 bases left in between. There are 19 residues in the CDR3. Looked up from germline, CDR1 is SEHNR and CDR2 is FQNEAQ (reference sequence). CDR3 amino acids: CASSKRSQGRFSGANVLTF. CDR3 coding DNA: TGTGCCAGCAGCAAGAGGTCACAGGGCCGGTTTTCTGGGGCCAACGTCCTGACTTTC.

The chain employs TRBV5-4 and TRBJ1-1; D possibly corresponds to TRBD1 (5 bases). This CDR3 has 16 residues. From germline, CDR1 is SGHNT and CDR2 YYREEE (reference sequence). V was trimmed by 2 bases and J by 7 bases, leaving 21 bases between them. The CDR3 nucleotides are TGTGCCAGCAGCTTCAGGGATCGACCCGTTTTTAGTGAAGCTTTCTTT. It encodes CASSFRDRPVFSEAFF.

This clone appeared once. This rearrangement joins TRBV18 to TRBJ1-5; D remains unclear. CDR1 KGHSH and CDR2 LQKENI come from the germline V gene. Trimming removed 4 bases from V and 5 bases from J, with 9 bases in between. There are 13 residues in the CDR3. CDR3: CASSLEGDQPQHF. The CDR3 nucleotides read TGTGCCAGCTCACTGGAGGGTGATCAGCCCCAGCATTTT.

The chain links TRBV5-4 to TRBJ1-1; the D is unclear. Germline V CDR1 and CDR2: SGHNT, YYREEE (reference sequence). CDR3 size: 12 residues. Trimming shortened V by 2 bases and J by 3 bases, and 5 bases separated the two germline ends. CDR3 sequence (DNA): TGTGCCAGCAGCTTCCGGGACACTGAAGCTTTCTTT. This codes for CASSFRDTEAFF.

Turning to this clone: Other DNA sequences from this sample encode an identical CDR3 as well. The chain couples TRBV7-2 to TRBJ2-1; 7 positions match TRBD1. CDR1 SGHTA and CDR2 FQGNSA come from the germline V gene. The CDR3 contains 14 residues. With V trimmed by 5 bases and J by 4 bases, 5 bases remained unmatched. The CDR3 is CASSLGQSYNEQFF. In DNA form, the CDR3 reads TGTGCCAGCAGCCTGGGACAGAGTTACAATGAGCAGTTCTTC.

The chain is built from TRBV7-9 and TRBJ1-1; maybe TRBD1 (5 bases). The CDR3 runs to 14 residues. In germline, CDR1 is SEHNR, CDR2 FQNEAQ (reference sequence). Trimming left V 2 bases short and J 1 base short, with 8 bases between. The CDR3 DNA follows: TGTGCCAGCAGCTTATTACAGGAGAACACTGAAGCTTTCTTT. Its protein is CASSLLQENTEAFF.

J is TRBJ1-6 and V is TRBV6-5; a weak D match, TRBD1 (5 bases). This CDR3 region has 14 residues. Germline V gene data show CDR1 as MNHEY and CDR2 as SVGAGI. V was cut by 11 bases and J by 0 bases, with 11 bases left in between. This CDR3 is CAARGNSYNSPLHF. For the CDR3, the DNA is TGTGCCGCTCGGGGGAACTCCTATAATTCACCCCTCCACTTT.

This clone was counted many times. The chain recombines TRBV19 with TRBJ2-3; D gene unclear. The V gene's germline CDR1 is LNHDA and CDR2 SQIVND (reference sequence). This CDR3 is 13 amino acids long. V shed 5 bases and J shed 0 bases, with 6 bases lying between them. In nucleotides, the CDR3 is TGTGCCAGTAGTTCCCTTAGCACAGATACGCAGTATTTT. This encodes CASSSLSTDTQYF.

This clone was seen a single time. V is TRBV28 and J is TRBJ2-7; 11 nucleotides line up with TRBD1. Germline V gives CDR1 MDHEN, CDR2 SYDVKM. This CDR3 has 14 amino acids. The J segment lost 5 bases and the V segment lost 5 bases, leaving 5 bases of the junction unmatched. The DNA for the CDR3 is TGTGCCAGCAGTCAGGGACAGGGGGTGGACGAGCAGTACTTC. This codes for CASSQGQGVDEQYF.

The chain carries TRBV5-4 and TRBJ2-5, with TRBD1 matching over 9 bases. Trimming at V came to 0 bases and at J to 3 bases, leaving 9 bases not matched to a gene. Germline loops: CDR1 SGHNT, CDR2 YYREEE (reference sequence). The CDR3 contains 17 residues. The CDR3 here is CASSLGLLGQGKETQYF. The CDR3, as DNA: TGTGCCAGCAGCTTGGGTTTGTTGGGACAGGGTAAAGAGACCCAGTACTTC.

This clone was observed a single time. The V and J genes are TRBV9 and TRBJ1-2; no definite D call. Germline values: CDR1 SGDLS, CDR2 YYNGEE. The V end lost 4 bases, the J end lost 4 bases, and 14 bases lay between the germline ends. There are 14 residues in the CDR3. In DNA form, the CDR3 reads TGTGCCAGCAGCCTTGGAGAAGGTCTCTATGGCTACACCTTC. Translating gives CASSLGEGLYGYTF.